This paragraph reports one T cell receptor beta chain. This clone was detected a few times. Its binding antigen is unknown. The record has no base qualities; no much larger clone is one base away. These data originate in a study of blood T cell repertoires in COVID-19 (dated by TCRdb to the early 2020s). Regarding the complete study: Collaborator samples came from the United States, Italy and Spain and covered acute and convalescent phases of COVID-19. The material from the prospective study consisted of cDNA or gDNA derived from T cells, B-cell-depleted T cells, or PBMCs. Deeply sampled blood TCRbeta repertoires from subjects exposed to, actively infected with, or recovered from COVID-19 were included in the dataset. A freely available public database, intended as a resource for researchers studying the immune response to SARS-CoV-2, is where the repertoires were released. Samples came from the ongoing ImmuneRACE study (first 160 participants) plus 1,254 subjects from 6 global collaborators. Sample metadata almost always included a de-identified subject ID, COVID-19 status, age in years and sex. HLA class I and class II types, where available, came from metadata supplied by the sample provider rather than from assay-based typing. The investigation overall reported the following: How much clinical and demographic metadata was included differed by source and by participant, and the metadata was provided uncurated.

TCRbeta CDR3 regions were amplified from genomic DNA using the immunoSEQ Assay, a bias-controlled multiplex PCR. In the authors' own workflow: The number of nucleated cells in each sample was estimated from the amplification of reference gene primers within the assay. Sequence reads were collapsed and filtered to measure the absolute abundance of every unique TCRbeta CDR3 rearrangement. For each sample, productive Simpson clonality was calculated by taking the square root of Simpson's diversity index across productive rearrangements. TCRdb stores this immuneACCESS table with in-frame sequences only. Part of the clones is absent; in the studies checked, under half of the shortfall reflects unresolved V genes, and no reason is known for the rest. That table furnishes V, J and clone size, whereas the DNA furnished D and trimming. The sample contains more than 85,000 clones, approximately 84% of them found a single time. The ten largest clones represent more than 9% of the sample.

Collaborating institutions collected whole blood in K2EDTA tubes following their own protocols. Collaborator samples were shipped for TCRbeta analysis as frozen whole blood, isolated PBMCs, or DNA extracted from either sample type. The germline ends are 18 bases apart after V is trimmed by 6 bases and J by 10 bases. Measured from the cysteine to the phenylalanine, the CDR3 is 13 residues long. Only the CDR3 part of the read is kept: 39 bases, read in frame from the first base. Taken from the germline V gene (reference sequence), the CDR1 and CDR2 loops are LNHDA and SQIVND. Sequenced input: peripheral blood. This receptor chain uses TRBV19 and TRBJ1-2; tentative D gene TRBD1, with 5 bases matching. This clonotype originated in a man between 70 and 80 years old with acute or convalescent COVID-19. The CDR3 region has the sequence CASRYRQSSDYTF. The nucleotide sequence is TGTGCCAGTAGATATAGACAGTCCTCCGACTACACCTTC.